A single sample gave rise to the 24 T cell receptor beta chains below, sequenced in a study of blood T cell repertoires in COVID-19. Clones were sequenced by immunoSEQ multiplex PCR, and TCRdb holds only the in-frame ones, with some missing. Of over 200,000 clones listed, about nine tenths are singletons. The sequenced sample consisted of peripheral blood. The receptor set was obtained from a woman aged 60 to 75 with acute or convalescent COVID-19.

The V and J genes are TRBV6-2 or TRBV6-3 and TRBJ1-5, with 7 bases fitting TRBD1. Germline lookup yields CDR1 MNHEY and CDR2 SVGEGT. Losses at the gene ends were 7 bases for V and 2 bases for J; bases not matched to a gene: 5. This CDR3 contains 14 residues. The CDR3 region has the DNA TGTGCCAGCAACCCGCAGGGGGGCAATCAGCCCCAGCATTTT. Translation: CASNPQGGNQPQHF.

This chain uses TRBV27 with TRBJ1-1; D is uncertain. The CDR3 consists of 14 residues. In germline, CDR1 is MNHEY, CDR2 SMNVEV (reference sequence). Trimming cost V 6 bases and J 1 base, with 12 bases left between them. In DNA form, the CDR3 reads TGTGCCAGCAGCGCAGGATCCGCGAACACTGAAGCTTTCTTT. Translated: CASSAGSANTEAFF.

The gene calls are TRBV19 and TRBJ1-4; D remains unclear. Trimming pared 3 bases from V and 7 bases from J, leaving 3 bases between. Germline V CDR1 and CDR2: LNHDA, SQIVND (reference sequence). The CDR3 extends over 11 amino acids. In DNA, the CDR3 is TGTGCCAGTAGTATCGGTGAAAAACTGTTTTTT. Residues: CASSIGEKLFF.

The J gene is TRBJ1-3, the V gene TRBV7-2; perhaps TRBD1 as D (6 bases). Trimming shortened V by 4 bases and J by 4 bases, and 20 bases separated the two germline ends. The CDR3 sequence is 17 residues long. The V gene's germline CDR1 is SGHTA and CDR2 FQGNSA. The CDR3 is CASSSSTTGYGGNTIYF. In DNA, the CDR3 is TGTGCCAGCAGCTCGTCGACTACAGGGTACGGGGGAAACACCATATATTTT.

The rearrangement links TRBV2 to TRBJ2-3; 8 nucleotides match TRBD2. Germline V gene data show CDR1 as SNHLY and CDR2 as FYNNEI. V trimming: 7 bases; J trimming: 4 bases; junction bases outside the gene matches: 4. The CDR3 is 13 residues long. The chain's CDR3 is CASTGGEADTQYF. The DNA of the CDR3 is TGTGCCAGCACGGGGGGGGAGGCAGATACGCAGTATTTT.

The genes are TRBV7-9 and TRBJ1-6; 10 bases are a match to TRBD1. V lost 1 base, J lost 8 bases, and 14 bases stayed unmatched. The germline gives CDR1 SEHNR, CDR2 FQNEAQ (reference sequence). CDR3 length: 19 amino acids. CDR3: CASSLGDRGPEGGDSPLHF. The CDR3 coding sequence is TGTGCCAGCAGCTTAGGGGACAGGGGTCCCGAGGGTGGGGATTCACCCCTCCACTTT. Full variable domain (outside the CDR3, taken from reference TRBV7-9 and TRBJ1-6): DTGVSQNPRHKITKRGQNVTFRCDPISEHNRLYWYRQTLGQGPEFLTYFQNEAQLEKSRLLSDRFSAERPKGSFSTLEIQRTEQGDSAMYLCASSLGDRGPEGGDSPLHFGNGTRLTVT.

The genes are TRBV6-1 and TRBJ2-7; 7 nucleotides agree with TRBD1. Trimming at V came to 3 bases and at J to 0 bases, leaving 20 bases not matched to a gene. The germline CDR1 and CDR2 sequences are MNHNS and SASEGT. CDR3 length: 20 amino acids. CDR3 nucleotide sequence: TGTGCCAGCAGTGACACTGTATTGAAACCGGGACAGCTGAGCTCCTACGAGCAGTACTTC. This sequence encodes CASSDTVLKPGQLSSYEQYF.

The chain has TRBV5-1 and TRBJ1-6; TRBD1 matches 7 bases. Germline-derived CDR1 and CDR2 are SGHRS and YFSETQ. The CDR3 extends over 16 amino acids. The V segment lost 3 bases and the J segment 6 bases; nucleotides outside the gene matches: 9. CDR3 nucleotides: TGCGCCAGCAGCTCGAATTACAGACAGGGTAATTCACCCCTCCACTTT. Residues: CASSSNYRQGNSPLHF.

This rearrangement joins TRBV3-1 (or the pseudogene TRBV3-2) to TRBJ2-6; the D is unclear. Germline lookup yields CDR1 LGHDT and CDR2 YNNKEL (reference sequence). CDR3 length: 14 amino acids. Deletions cut 5 bases from V and 0 bases from J, with 5 bases between. The CDR3 is CASSRSSGANVLTF. The CDR3 DNA reads as TGTGCCAGCAGCAGGAGCTCTGGGGCCAACGTCCTGACTTTC.

The chain couples TRBV27 to TRBJ2-5; TRBD1 matches 8 bases. Trimming removed 3 bases from V and 13 bases from J; junction bases left unmatched: 10. The CDR3 covers 13 residues. Looked up from germline, CDR1 is MNHEY and CDR2 is SMNVEV (reference sequence). The CDR3 loop reads CASSFGAGGPWYF. In nucleotides, the CDR3 is TGTGCCAGCAGTTTCGGGGCAGGGGGCCCATGGTACTTC.

J is TRBJ1-2 and V is TRBV5-1, with D possibly being TRBD1 (6 bases). The V gene's germline CDR1 is SGHRS and CDR2 YFSETQ. The CDR3 spans 15 residues. Deletions cut 4 bases from V and 4 bases from J, with 17 bases between. The CDR3 nucleotides are TGCGCCAGCAGCGCAACAGGGCCCCCTTCCTATGGCTACACCTTC. Amino acids: CASSATGPPSYGYTF.

The chain links TRBV28 to TRBJ1-4; 9 positions match TRBD1. V lost 8 bases and J lost 0; bases outside the gene matches: 4. The CDR3 is made up of 15 amino acids. CDR1 and CDR2 (germline): MDHEN, SYDVKM. CDR3 sequence reads: CASLDRGTTNEKLFF. For the CDR3, the DNA is TGTGCCAGCCTTGACAGGGGGACAACTAATGAAAAACTGTTTTTT.

The chain combines TRBV10-1 with TRBJ2-3; the D gene is possibly TRBD1 (5 bases). V shed 3 bases and J shed 0 bases, with 13 bases lying between them. CDR1 and CDR2 from the germline V gene are WNHNN and SYGVQD (reference sequence). The CDR3 has 16 amino acids. The CDR3 DNA reads as TGCGCCAGCAGTGACAGGGCCCTGACTAGCACAGATACGCAGTATTTT. This translates into CASSDRALTSTDTQYF.

The chain couples TRBV5-1 to TRBJ2-3; 7 bases are a match to TRBD2. Germline trimming cut 2 bases from V and 2 bases from J; bases unmatched to any gene: 2. In germline, CDR1 is SGHRS, CDR2 YFSETQ. The CDR3 has 14 residues. Here the CDR3 DNA reads TGCGCCAGCAGCTTCGGGACTAACACAGATACGCAGTATTTT. Translating it yields CASSFGTNTDTQYF.

The rearrangement uses TRBV5-1 and TRBJ1-6, with 10 bases matching TRBD1. Losses at the gene ends were 0 bases for V and 8 bases for J; bases not matched to a gene: 5. This CDR3 region has 16 residues. Per germline, CDR1 SGHRS and CDR2 YFSETQ. Here the CDR3 reads CASSLAGQGGYSPLHF. Written as DNA, the CDR3 is TGCGCCAGCAGCTTGGCCGGACAGGGGGGTTATTCACCCCTCCACTTT. The variable domain in full, with the rest retrieved from reference TRBV5-1 and TRBJ1-6, is KAGVTQTPRYLIKTRGQQVTLSCSPISGHRSVSWYQQTPGQGLQFLFEYFSETQRNKGNFPGRFSGRQFSNSRSEMNVSTLELGDSALYLCASSLAGQGGYSPLHFGNGTRLTVT.

The DNA for the CDR3 is TGTGCCAGCTCACGGGGGCCGACCTCCGGACAGAGAGTTAACTATGGCTACACCTTC. It encodes CASSRGPTSGQRVNYGYTF. V gene TRBV18 combines with J gene TRBJ1-2; the D gene is possibly TRBD1 (6 bases). V was pared by 4 bases and J by 1 base, with 25 bases between. The CDR3 spans 19 residues. The germline CDR1 and CDR2 sequences are KGHSH and LQKENI. The full variable domain, in which reference TRBV18 and TRBJ1-2 provide the parts outside the CDR3, is NAGVMQNPRHLVRRRGQEARLRCSPMKGHSHVYWYRQLPEEGLKFMVYLQKENIIDESGMPKERFSAEFPKEGPSILRIQQVVRGDSAAYFCASSRGPTSGQRVNYGYTFGSGTRLTVV.

The rearrangement joins TRBV28 to TRBJ2-4; D is perhaps TRBD1 (6 bases). This CDR3 is built from 16 residues. V was clipped by 6 bases and J by 0 bases, with 15 bases between them. Germline V CDR1 and CDR2: MDHEN, SYDVKM. In nucleotides, the CDR3 is TGTGCCAGCAGACCCTGGGGGCGGCTAGCCAAAAACATTCAGTACTTC. Its translation is CASRPWGRLAKNIQYF.

The chain uses TRBV30 and TRBJ1-6, with 7 bases identical to TRBD1. V shed 3 bases and J 7 bases; nucleotides not matched to a gene: 6. CDR3 length: 14 amino acids. Per germline, CDR1 GTSNPN and CDR2 SVGIG (reference sequence). The CDR3 loop reads CAWRSGTVNSPLHF. CDR3 coding DNA: TGTGCCTGGAGGTCGGGGACAGTAAATTCACCCCTCCACTTT. Using reference TRBV30 and TRBJ1-6 for the parts outside the CDR3, the full variable domain is SQTIHQWPATLVQPVGSPLSLECTVEGTSNPNLYWYRQAAGRGLQLLFYSVGIGQISSEVPQNLSASRPQDRQFILSSKKLLLSDSGFYLCAWRSGTVNSPLHFGNGTRLTVT.

V usage is TRBV4-1 and J usage is TRBJ1-4; unclear D gene. Trimming cost V 4 bases and J 3 bases, with 12 bases left between them. CDR1 and CDR2 (germline): MGHRA, YSYEKL. This CDR3 spans 15 amino acids. CDR3 bases: TGCGCCAGCAGCCTCCAGCGCCCCCCTAATGAAAAACTGTTTTTT. Amino acids: CASSLQRPPNEKLFF.

The gene calls are TRBV29-1 and TRBJ2-3, with D possibly being TRBD1 (5 bases). CDR3 size: 13 residues. In germline, CDR1 is SQVTM, CDR2 ANQGSEA. V was clipped by 1 base and J by 6 bases, with 11 bases between them. The CDR3 loop reads CSVEGWTLDTQYF. The CDR3 DNA reads as TGCAGCGTTGAAGGTTGGACATTGGATACGCAGTATTTT.

This clone appeared a single time. The V and J genes are TRBV28 and TRBJ1-1, with TRBD1 matching over 7 bases. This CDR3 has 14 amino acids. The germline CDR1 and CDR2 sequences are MDHEN and SYDVKM. V gave up 6 bases and J gave up 3 bases; unmatched junction bases: 7. CDR3 sequence reads: CASRELRGDTEAFF. CDR3 coding DNA: TGTGCCAGCAGGGAACTCAGGGGGGACACTGAAGCTTTCTTT.

The chain has TRBV10-1 and TRBJ2-1; unclear D gene. V was cut by 8 bases and J by 7 bases, with 15 bases left in between. The V gene's germline CDR1 is WNHNN and CDR2 SYGVQD (reference sequence). This CDR3 is built from 13 residues. The CDR3 DNA follows: TGCGCCAGCCCCCTGGGCCAAGTTAATGAGCAGTTCTTC. Residues: CASPLGQVNEQFF.

Here the CDR3 reads CATSGVTDTQYF. CDR3 coding DNA: TGTGCCACTAGCGGGGTCACAGATACGCAGTATTTT. This chain joins TRBV24-1 and TRBJ2-3; 8 bases align to TRBD2. The germline gives CDR1 KGHDR, CDR2 SFDVKD. The CDR3 totals 12 residues. Trimming took 10 bases from V and 2 from J; bases not matched to a gene: 1.

The chain links TRBV27 to TRBJ2-2; the D is unclear. V lost 6 bases and J lost 0, with 14 bases in between. Germline V lookup: CDR1 MNHEY, CDR2 SMNVEV (reference sequence). The CDR3 spans 16 residues. The chain's CDR3 is CASRSVSGSNTGELFF. CDR3 DNA: TGTGCCAGCAGGTCCGTAAGTGGCTCGAACACCGGGGAGCTGTTTTTT.